This T cell receptor beta chain was documented in a study of T cell responses to AZD1222 COVID-19 vaccine. Study-level results: When two AZD1222 doses had been given, Spike-specific TCR breadth and depth rose.

Produced via immunoSEQ multiplex PCR; TCRdb's table is partial and in-frame only. This table has 240,000 or so clones, approximately 95% appearing once. The ends were cut back, 2 bases at V and 8 bases at J, with 9 bases in the middle. CDR1 and CDR2 from the germline V gene are MNHEY and SMNVEV (reference sequence). The length of the CDR3 is 12 residues. As for this clone: Its cognate antigen is unknown.

This sample comprised peripheral blood, obtained on day 0 of AZD1222 vaccination. The chain combines TRBV27 with TRBJ1-1; no firm D call. The sequence came from an adult in good health. The CDR3 coding sequence is TGTGCCAGCAGTTTAATTGGCAGGGAAGCTTTCTTT. Translating it yields CASSLIGREAFF.